The sequence of this TCR beta chain was determined in a study of TIL therapy for anti-PD-1-resistant metastatic lung cancer. Overall study: Median patient age was about 55, ranging about 38-80 years.

The V gene's germline CDR1 is SGHDN and CDR2 FVKESK. The CDR3 has 17 amino acids. The V gene lost 1 base and the J gene lost 1 base, with 17 bases spanning the gap. This was the immunoSEQ v3 assay. Measured with immunoSEQ multiplex PCR; TCRdb has only the in-frame clones, and not every one. The repertoire holds approximately 20,000 clones, with around 76% as singletons. The sample holds one count of this clone. Time point denoted: pre-treatment sample, taken before nivolumab and TIL therapy. The chain couples TRBV14 to TRBJ2-7; D gene unclear. The clonotype comes from a person aged 25 to 85 with non-small cell lung cancer. Sample: blood, taken at baseline. This CDR3 is CASSQGVGDIRSYEQYF. The CDR3 nucleotides read TGTGCCAGCAGCCAAGGAGTTGGCGACATTCGATCCTACGAGCAGTACTTC.